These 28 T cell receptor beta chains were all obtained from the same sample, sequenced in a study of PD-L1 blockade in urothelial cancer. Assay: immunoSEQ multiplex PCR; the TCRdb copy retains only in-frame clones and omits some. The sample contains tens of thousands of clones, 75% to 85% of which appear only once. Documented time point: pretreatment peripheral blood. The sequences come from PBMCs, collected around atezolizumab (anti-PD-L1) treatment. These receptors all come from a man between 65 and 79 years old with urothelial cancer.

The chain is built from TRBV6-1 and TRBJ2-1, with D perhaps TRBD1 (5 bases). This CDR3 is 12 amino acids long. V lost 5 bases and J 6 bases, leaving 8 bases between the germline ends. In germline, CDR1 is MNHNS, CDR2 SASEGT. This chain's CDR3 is CASSIRGNEQFF. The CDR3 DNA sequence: TGTGCCAGCAGTATTAGGGGCAATGAGCAGTTCTTC.

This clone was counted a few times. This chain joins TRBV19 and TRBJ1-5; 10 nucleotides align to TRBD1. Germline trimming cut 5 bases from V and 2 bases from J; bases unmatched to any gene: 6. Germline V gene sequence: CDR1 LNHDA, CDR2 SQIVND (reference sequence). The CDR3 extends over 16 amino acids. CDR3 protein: CASSRSGTGGNQPQHF. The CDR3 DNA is TGTGCCAGTAGTCGTTCCGGGACAGGGGGCAATCAGCCCCAGCATTTT.

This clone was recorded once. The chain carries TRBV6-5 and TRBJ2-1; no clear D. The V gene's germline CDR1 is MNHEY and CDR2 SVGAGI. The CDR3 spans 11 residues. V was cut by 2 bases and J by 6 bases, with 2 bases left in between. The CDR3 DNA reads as TGTGCCAGCAGTTACCTCAATGAGCAGTTCTTC. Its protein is CASSYLNEQFF.

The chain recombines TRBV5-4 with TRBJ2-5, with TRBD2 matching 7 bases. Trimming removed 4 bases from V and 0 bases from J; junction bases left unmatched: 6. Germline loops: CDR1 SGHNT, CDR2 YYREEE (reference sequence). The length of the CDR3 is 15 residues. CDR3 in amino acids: CASSRGRGNQETQYF. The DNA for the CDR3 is TGTGCCAGCAGCCGAGGGCGGGGGAACCAAGAGACCCAGTACTTC.

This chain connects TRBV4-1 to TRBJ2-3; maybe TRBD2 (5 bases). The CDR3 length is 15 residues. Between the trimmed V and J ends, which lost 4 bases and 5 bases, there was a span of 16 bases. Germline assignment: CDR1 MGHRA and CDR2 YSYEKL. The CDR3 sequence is CASSRGLVEEDTQYF. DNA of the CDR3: TGCGCCAGCAGCCGCGGTCTAGTGGAGGAAGATACGCAGTATTTT.

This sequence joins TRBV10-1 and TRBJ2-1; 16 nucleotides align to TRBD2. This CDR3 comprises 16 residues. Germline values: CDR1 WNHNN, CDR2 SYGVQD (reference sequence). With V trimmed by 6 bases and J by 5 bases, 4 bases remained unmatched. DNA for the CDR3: TGCGCCAGCAGCCAGGGACTAGCGGGGGGGAACAATGAGCAGTTCTTC. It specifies CASSQGLAGGNNEQFF.

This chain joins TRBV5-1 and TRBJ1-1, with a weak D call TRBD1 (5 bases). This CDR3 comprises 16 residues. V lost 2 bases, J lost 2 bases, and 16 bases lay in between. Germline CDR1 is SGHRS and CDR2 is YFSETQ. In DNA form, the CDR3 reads TGCGCCAGCAGCTTTCGGGGGACTGAAGTCAACACTGAAGCTTTCTTT. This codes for CASSFRGTEVNTEAFF.

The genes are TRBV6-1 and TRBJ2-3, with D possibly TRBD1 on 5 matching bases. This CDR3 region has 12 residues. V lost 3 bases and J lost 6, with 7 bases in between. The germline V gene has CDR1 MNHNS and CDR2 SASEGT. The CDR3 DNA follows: TGTGCCAGCAGTGATGGGGCGGATACGCAGTATTTT. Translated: CASSDGADTQYF.

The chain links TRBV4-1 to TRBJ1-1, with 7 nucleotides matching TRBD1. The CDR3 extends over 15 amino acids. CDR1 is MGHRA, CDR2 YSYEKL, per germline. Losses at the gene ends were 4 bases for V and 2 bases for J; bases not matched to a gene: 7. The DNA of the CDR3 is TGCGCCAGCAGCCTCACCGGGACAGTTAACACTGAAGCTTTCTTT. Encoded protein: CASSLTGTVNTEAFF.

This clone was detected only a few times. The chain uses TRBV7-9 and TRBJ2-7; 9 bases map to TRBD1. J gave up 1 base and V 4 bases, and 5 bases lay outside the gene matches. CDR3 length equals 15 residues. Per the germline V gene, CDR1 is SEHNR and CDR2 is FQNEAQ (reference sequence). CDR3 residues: CASSSDRGISYEQYF. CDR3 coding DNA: TGTGCCAGCAGCTCGGACAGGGGAATTTCCTACGAGCAGTACTTC.

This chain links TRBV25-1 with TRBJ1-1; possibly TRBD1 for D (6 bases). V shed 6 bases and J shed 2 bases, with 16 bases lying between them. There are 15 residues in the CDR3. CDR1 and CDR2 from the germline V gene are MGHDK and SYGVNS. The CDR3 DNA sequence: TGTGCCAGCAGCCCTCTGGGGGGGCGAAACACTGAAGCTTTCTTT. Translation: CASSPLGGRNTEAFF.

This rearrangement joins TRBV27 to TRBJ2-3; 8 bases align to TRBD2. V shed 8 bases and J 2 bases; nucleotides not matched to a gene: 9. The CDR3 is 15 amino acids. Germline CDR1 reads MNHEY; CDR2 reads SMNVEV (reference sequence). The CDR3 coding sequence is TGTGCCAGCGCAGAGGGTAGCGGGGCCACAGATACGCAGTATTTT. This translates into CASAEGSGATDTQYF.

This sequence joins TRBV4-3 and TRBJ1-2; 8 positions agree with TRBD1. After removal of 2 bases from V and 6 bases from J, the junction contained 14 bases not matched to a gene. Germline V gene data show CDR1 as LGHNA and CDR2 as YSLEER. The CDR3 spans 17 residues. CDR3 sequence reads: CASSQQAGTGHLDGYTF. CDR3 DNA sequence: TGCGCCAGCAGCCAACAGGCCGGGACAGGTCATCTAGATGGCTACACCTTC.

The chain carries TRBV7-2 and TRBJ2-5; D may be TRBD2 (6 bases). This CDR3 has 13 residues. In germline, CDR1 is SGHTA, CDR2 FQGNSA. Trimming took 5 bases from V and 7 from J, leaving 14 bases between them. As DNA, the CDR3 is TGTGCCAGCAGCCTGACTTGGCGGGGGACCCAGTACTTC. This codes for CASSLTWRGTQYF.

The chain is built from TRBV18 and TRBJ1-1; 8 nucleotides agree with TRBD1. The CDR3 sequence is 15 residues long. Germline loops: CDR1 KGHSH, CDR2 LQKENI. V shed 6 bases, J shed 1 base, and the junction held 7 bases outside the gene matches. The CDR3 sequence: CASSSRTGSNTEAFF. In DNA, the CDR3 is TGTGCCAGCTCCTCGAGGACAGGGTCGAACACTGAAGCTTTCTTT.

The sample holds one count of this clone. CDR3 nucleotides: TGTGCCAGCAGCTTAGATCCGGGGGGTAGGGAGCAGTACTTC. Its protein product is CASSLDPGGREQYF. This rearrangement joins TRBV11-2 to TRBJ2-7; 7 bases agree with TRBD2. V lost 0 bases to trimming and J lost 7 bases; unmatched junction nucleotides: 6. This CDR3 has 14 residues. CDR1 and CDR2 from the germline V gene are SGHAT and FQNNGV.

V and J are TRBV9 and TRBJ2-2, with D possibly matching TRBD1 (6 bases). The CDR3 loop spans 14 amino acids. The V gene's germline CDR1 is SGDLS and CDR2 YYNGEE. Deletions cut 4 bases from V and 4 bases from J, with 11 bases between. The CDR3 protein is CASSPQGSTGELFF. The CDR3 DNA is TGTGCCAGCAGCCCACAGGGATCCACCGGGGAGCTGTTTTTT.

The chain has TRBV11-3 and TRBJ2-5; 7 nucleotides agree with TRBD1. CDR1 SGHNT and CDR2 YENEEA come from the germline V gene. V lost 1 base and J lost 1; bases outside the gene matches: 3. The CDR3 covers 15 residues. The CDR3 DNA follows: TGTGCCAGCAGCTTAGGGGCAGGGGGCCAAGAGACCCAGTACTTC. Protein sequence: CASSLGAGGQETQYF.

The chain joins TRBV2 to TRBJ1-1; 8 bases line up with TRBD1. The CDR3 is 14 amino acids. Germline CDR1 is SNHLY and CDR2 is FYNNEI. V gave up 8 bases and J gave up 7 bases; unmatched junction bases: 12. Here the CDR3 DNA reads TGTGCCAGCTCTCTGGGGAGACAGGGGATTGAAGCTTTCTTT. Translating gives CASSLGRQGIEAFF.

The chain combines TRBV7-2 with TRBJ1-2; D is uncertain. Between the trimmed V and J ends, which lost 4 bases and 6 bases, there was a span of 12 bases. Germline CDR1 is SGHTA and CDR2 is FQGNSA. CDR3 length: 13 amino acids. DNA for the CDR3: TGTGCCAGCAGCTCGGGGATAAGGGATGGCTACACCTTC. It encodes CASSSGIRDGYTF.

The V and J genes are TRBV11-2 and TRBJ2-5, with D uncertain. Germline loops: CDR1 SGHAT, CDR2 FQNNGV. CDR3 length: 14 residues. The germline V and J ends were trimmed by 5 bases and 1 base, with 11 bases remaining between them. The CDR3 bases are TGTGCCAGCAGCCACGACATTTTCCAAGAGACCCAGTACTTC. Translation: CASSHDIFQETQYF.

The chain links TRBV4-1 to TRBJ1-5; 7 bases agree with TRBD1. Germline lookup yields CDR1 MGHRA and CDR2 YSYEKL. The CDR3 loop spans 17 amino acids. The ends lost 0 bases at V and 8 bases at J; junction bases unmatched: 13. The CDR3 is CASSQEVRQGGREPQHF. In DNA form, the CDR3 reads TGCGCCAGCAGCCAAGAAGTACGACAGGGAGGAAGGGAGCCCCAGCATTTT.

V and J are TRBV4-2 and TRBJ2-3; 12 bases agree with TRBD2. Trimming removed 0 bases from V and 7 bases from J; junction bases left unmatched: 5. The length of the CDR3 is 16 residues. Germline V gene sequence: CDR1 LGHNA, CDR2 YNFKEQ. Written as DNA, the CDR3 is TGTGCCAGCAGCCAAGATAGGACTAGCGGGACATATACGCAGTATTTT. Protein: CASSQDRTSGTYTQYF.

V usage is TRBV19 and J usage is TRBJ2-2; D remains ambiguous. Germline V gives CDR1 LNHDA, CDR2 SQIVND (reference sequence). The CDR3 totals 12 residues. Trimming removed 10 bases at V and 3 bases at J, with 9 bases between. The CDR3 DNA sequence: TGTGCCACCTCCCTTTACACCGGGGAGCTGTTTTTT. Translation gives CATSLYTGELFF.

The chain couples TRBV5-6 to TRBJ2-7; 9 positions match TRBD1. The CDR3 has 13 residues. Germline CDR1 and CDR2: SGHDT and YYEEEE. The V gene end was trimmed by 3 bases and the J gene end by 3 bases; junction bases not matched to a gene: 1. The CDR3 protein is CASSSDRGYEQYF. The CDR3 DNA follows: TGTGCCAGCAGCTCGGACAGGGGCTACGAGCAGTACTTC.

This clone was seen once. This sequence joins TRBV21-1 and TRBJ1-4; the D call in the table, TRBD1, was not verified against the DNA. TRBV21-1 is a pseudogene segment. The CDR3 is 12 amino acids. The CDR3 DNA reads TGTGCCAGCAGCCGACAGGGCGAAAAACTGTTTTTT. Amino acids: CASSRQGEKLFF.

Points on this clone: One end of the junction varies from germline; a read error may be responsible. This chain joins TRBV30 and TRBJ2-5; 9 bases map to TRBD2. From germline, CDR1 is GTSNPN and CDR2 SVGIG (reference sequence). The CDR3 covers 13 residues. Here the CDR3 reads CAWSSGRKEAQYF. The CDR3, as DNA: TGTGCCTGGAGTAGCGGGAGGAAAGAGGCCCAGTACTTC.

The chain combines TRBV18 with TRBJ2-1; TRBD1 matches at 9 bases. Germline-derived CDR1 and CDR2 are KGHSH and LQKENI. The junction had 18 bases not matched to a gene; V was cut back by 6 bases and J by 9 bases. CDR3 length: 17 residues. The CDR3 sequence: CASSFTGGLRIGSEQFF. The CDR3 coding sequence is TGTGCCAGCTCGTTCACAGGGGGCCTTCGGATAGGTAGTGAGCAGTTCTTC.